These T cell receptor beta chains were read from a single sample in a study of glioma-infiltrating T cells. MiXCR, applied by TCRdb to the multiplex PCR reads, yields one record per CDR3 protein. The sample carries some 130,000 distinct CDR3 sequences, about 22% recorded once. Specimen: glioma tissue, nonneoplastic brain tissue, or PBMCs (not recorded which). These receptors were taken from a human donor with low-grade glioma or glioblastoma, undergoing nonglioma brain surgery, or in good health (not recorded which). CDR3s include the opening cysteine and the closing phenylalanine or tryptophan. A D gene is named only where the DNA matches it firmly. The size entry is marked missing in some rows and otherwise reads once, few, many or a size class.

TRBJ2-6 many TRBV7-3 - CASSAAGANVLTF TGTGCCAGCAGCGCCGCGGGGGCCAACGTCCTGACTTTC
TRBJ1-1 - TRBV6-2/TRBV6-3 - CASTPRTFEAFF TGTGCCAGCACCCCCAGAACTTTTGAAGCTTTCTTT
TRBJ1-4 once TRBV2 TRBD1 CASTGTANEKLFF TGTGCCAGCACTGGGACAGCCAATGAAAAACTGTTTTTT
TRBJ2-3 - TRBV12-3/TRBV12-4 - CASSPPTSSTDTQYF TGTGCCAGCAGTCCCCCGACGTCCAGCACAGATACGCAGTATTTT
TRBJ2-4 many TRBV28 TRBD1 CASQGTGGNKNIQYF TGTGCCAGCCAAGGGACAGGGGGAAACAAAAACATTCAGTACTTC
TRBJ2-2 - TRBV24-1 - CATLKEDAGELFF TGTGCCACCCTCAAGGAGGACGCCGGGGAGCTGTTTTTT
TRBJ1-1 - TRBV29-1 - CSVEGLGTEAFF TGCAGCGTTGAGGGCCTCGGGACTGAAGCTTTCTTT
TRBJ2-5 few TRBV20-1 TRBD1 CSAKGQAQETQYF TGCAGTGCTAAAGGACAGGCCCAAGAGACCCAGTACTTC
TRBJ2-5 few TRBV3-1 - CASSQVYQETQYF TGTGCCAGCAGCCAAGTGTACCAAGAGACCCAGTACTTC
TRBJ1-1 few TRBV7-9 - CASSLGGTETFF TGTGCCAGCAGCTTAGGAGGGACTGAAACTTTCTTT
TRBJ1-3 - TRBV7-9 - CASSPLGQSGNTIYF TGTGCCAGCAGCCCTCTCGGACAGAGTGGAAACACCATATATTTT
TRBJ2-5 - TRBV18 - CASSRTDQETQYF TGTGCCAGCTCACGAACAGACCAAGAGACCCAGTACTTC